This T cell receptor beta chain was profiled in a study of blood T cell repertoires in COVID-19 (dated by TCRdb to the early 2020s). Concerning the study at large: Collaborator samples came from the United States, Italy and Spain and covered acute and convalescent phases of COVID-19. The prospective study material was composed of cDNA or gDNA derived from T cells, B-cell-depleted T cells, or PBMCs. The dataset comprised deeply sampled blood TCRbeta repertoires from subjects exposed to, actively infected with, or recovered from COVID-19. The repertoires were made available in a free public database intended to serve as a resource for research on the immune response to SARS-CoV-2. The samples were drawn from two sources: the first 160 participants of the ongoing ImmuneRACE study, and 950 to 1,500 subjects contributed by 6 global collaborators. The sample metadata nearly always contained a de-identified subject ID, COVID-19 status, age in years and sex. Where available, HLA class I and class II types were taken from metadata supplied by the sample provider and were not determined by assay-based typing.

TCRbeta CDR3 regions were amplified from genomic DNA by means of the immunoSEQ Assay, a bias-controlled multiplex PCR. Processing in the source paper ran as follows. The number of nucleated cells in each sample was estimated by amplification of reference gene primers within the assay. To quantify the absolute abundance of each unique TCRbeta CDR3 rearrangement, sequence reads were collapsed and filtered. For each sample, productive Simpson clonality was calculated by taking the square root of Simpson's diversity index across productive rearrangements. As stored in TCRdb, this immuneACCESS dataset retains in-frame rearrangements with V and J assigned. A fraction of the clones does not appear; measured against another copy, unresolved V genes explain less than half of the discrepancy, and the remainder lacks a known reason. The D gene and trimming were derived from the DNA, and the V and J assignments and clone size from that table. The sample yields about 230,000 clones; 87% were counted once. In total, the top ten clones hold over 9.5% of the sample.

Overall results and qualifications from the work: Clinical and demographic metadata were provided uncurated, with the amount varying by source and participant.

In the case of this clone: The clone's antigen remains unknown. No per-base quality is available; no much larger clone lies one base away.

CDR1 and CDR2 (LGHNA, YNFKEQ) derive from the germline V gene. V is shortened by 5 bases, J by 1 base, and the region joining them spans 12 bases. Inclusive of the bounding cysteine and phenylalanine, the CDR3 is 15 residues long. Only the CDR3 DNA is retained, 45 bases long and in frame from the first base. A second Seattle source provided samples from volunteer blood donors who had recovered from COVID-19. Whole blood was collected in K2EDTA tubes by collaborating institutions according to the institutions' own protocols. Collaborator samples were shipped for TCRbeta analysis as frozen whole blood, isolated PBMCs, or DNA extracted from either sample type.

The sequence links TRBV4-2 to TRBJ1-5; the D gene lacks a confident call. Material for sequencing was peripheral blood. This receptor was obtained from a woman aged 18-30 years who had recovered from COVID-19. The CDR3 region has the sequence CASSNQWSSNQPQHF. At the DNA level, the sequence is TGTGCCAGCAGCAATCAGTGGAGCAGCAATCAGCCCCAGCATTTT.